A single sample gave rise to the 5 T cell receptor beta chains below, sequenced in a study of shared clonotypes between healthy human individuals. Profiled with immunoSEQ multiplex PCR; TCRdb holds only in-frame clones, not every one. The data show around 700,000 clones, with under 80% seen just once and 1.5% to 2% held by the top ten. Sequenced input: memory CD4+ T cells sorted from blood. Subset denoted: CD45RA-negative fraction. These TCRs come from a woman in her 30s in good health.

This rearrangement joins TRBV10-2 to TRBJ2-1; TRBD2 matches at 12 bases. Germline trimming cut 8 bases from V and 3 bases from J; bases unmatched to any gene: 11. The germline V gene encodes CDR1 WSHSY and CDR2 SAAADI. CDR3 length: 17 amino acids. CDR3 region: CASGLAGIPENYNEQFF. The CDR3 region has the DNA TGCGCCAGCGGACTAGCGGGAATCCCCGAAAACTACAATGAGCAGTTCTTC.

This chain uses TRBV5-6 with TRBJ1-1; D ambiguous. The CDR3 is 12 residues long. V was cut by 0 bases and J by 7 bases, with 7 bases left in between. CDR1 SGHDT and CDR2 YYEEEE come from the germline V gene. CDR3 in DNA: TGTGCCAGCAGCTTGGACAGTAGTGAAGCTTTCTTT. Amino acids: CASSLDSSEAFF.

This chain joins TRBV28 and TRBJ1-5; no clear D. This CDR3 contains 14 residues. V lost 5 bases, J lost 9 bases, and 17 bases lay in between. Looked up from germline, CDR1 is MDHEN and CDR2 is SYDVKM. CDR3 DNA sequence: TGTGCCAGCAGTCCCCAACACGGCAAGATGCCCCAGCATTTT. Translating gives CASSPQHGKMPQHF.

The rearrangement uses TRBV2 and TRBJ1-5; weak D call: TRBD1 (5 bases). The CDR3 is made up of 15 amino acids. Trimming cost V 4 bases and J 1 base, with 11 bases left between them. Germline assignment: CDR1 SNHLY and CDR2 FYNNEI. The CDR3 is CASSAWGRSNQPQHF. CDR3 DNA: TGTGCCAGCAGTGCGTGGGGGAGAAGCAATCAGCCCCAGCATTTT.

This chain connects TRBV30 to TRBJ2-5; a weak D match, TRBD2 (6 bases). V lost 2 bases and J 4 bases, leaving 14 bases between the germline ends. The CDR3 extends over 14 amino acids. Germline CDR1 is GTSNPN and CDR2 is SVGIG (reference sequence). CDR3 in amino acids: CAWSSGPSGETQYF. The CDR3 DNA reads as TGTGCCTGGAGTAGCGGGCCGAGCGGAGAGACCCAGTACTTC.